The T cell receptor (beta chain) described here comes from a study of T cells in Graves' hyperthyroidism and ophthalmopathy. This CDR3 spans 16 amino acids. Germline CDR1 LGHDT, CDR2 YNNKEL (reference sequence). V was trimmed by 1 base and J by 10 bases, leaving 17 bases between them. Amplified regions were TCR beta CDR3 sequences from RNA transcripts. TCR CDR3 regions were first amplified by RT-PCR with HTBI primers. TCRdb passed the multiplex PCR reads through MiXCR, listing each CDR3 protein once. Of under 400,000 distinct CDR3 sequences listed, over 15% are singletons. This clonotype was seen repeatedly, ten times or more. The antigen remains unidentified. Newly diagnosed patients aged 18 to 65 had hyperthyroidism of under 2 months' duration. Each diagnosis drew on symptoms, thyroxine, TRAb, thyroid ultrasound and orbital computed tomography findings. Broader study findings: Also found in blood were most expanded thyroid clonotypes above 0.001. In validation, the model predicted ophthalmopathy. These predictions came a median roughly 7.1 months before onset.

Sequencing was carried out using blood. V gene TRBV3-1 combines with J gene TRBJ1-6; weak D call: TRBD1 (5 bases). The sequence was obtained from a woman in her 50s with Graves' hyperthyroidism. In nucleotides, the CDR3 is TGTGCCAGCAGCCAAGGTCCGGGAGGGGCAGGCTCACCCCTCCACTTT. It is translated as CASSQGPGGAGSPLHF.